This TCR beta chain was sequenced in a study of T cells after yellow fever vaccination. In making TCR cDNA, 5'RACE template switching added a universal primer site and UMIs to it. TCRdb recomputed calls from the 5' RACE reads with MiXCR, one row per CDR3 protein. The sample has 120,000 or so distinct CDR3 sequences, 8% to 10% seen once; the top ten hold under 40%. The V gene's germline CDR1 is SGDLS and CDR2 YYNGEE. The CDR3 loop spans 16 amino acids. V lost 0 bases, J lost 1 base, and 3 bases stayed unmatched. This clonotype was detected a few times. This receptor was taken from a man between 18 and 35 years old who received the YFV17D yellow fever vaccine. This sample comprised CD8+ T cells sorted from PBMCs, obtained on the day of the yellow fever booster vaccination. This chain joins TRBV9 and TRBJ2-5; 10 nucleotides align to TRBD2. The chain's CDR3 is CASSVEPSGSQETQYF. CDR3 DNA: TGTGCCAGCAGCGTAGAACCTAGCGGGAGCCAAGAGACCCAGTACTTC. Looking up the rest from reference TRBV9 and TRBJ2-5 gives the full variable domain: DSGVTQTPKHLITATGQRVTLRCSPRSGDLSVYWYQQSLDQGLQFLIQYYNGEERAKGNILERFSAQQFPDLHSELNLSSLELGDSALYFCASSVEPSGSQETQYFGPGTRLLVL.